Detailed here is one T cell receptor beta chain. Antigen specificity is unknown. The sample belongs to a study of cytomegalovirus exposure and HLA in healthy donors. General study results and limits: In a later analysis, an Asian-associated ancestry cluster reportedly showed fewer N-insertions than the roughly 730-donor mean. Fewer than 20,000 TCR beta sequences were associated with HLA alleles at 0.05 false discovery rate in a later analysis.

The PCR employed 60 Vbeta primers together with 13 Jbeta primers. Here immunoSEQ multiplex PCR was the method, and the copy in TCRdb shows in-frame clones only, minus some. The sample contains about 200,000 clones, around 86% of which appear only once. This clonotype originated in a woman aged 50 to 65 in good health and CMV-seropositive. The sequenced sample was PBMCs.

CDR3: CASSPDRDQPQHF. DNA of the CDR3: TGTGCCAGCAGCCCGGACAGGGACCAGCCCCAGCATTTT. The chain combines TRBV11-2 with TRBJ1-5; 8 nucleotides line up with TRBD1. This CDR3 spans 13 amino acids. J gave up 7 bases and V 5 bases, and 4 bases lay outside the gene matches. Germline V CDR1 and CDR2: SGHAT, FQNNGV. The variable domain in full, completed from reference TRBV11-2 and TRBJ1-5, reads EAGVAQSPRYKIIEKRQSVAFWCNPISGHATLYWYQQILGQGPKLLIQFQNNGVVDDSQLPKDRFSAERLKGVDSTLKIQPAKLEDSAVYLCASSPDRDQPQHFGDGTRLSIL.